Each of the 29 T cell receptor beta chains below was sequenced from the same sample in a study of neurological immune-mediated disorders. A single record per CDR3 protein comes from TCRdb applying MiXCR to the 5' RACE reads. The data hold 110,000 or so distinct CDR3 sequences, with about 3.2% observed a single time. The material sequenced was PBMCs. The source is a woman aged 25 to 39 with multiple sclerosis.

This clonotype was seen many times. CDR3 sequence (DNA): TGTGCCAGCAGTAAACTAGCGGGAGACGAAAATGAGCAGTTCTTC. It is translated as CASSKLAGDENEQFF. This sequence joins TRBV12-3 or TRBV12-4 and TRBJ2-1, with TRBD2 matching over 11 bases. Trimming took 5 bases from V and 7 from J; bases not matched to a gene: 7. The CDR3 contains 15 residues.

This clonotype was counted at least ten times. V usage is TRBV7-2 and J usage is TRBJ2-5; possible D gene TRBD2, 5 bases. V was pared by 5 bases and J by 0 bases, with 10 bases between. Germline V gene sequence: CDR1 SGHTA, CDR2 FQGNSA. This CDR3 spans 14 amino acids. The CDR3 coding sequence is TGTGCCAGCAGCAGAAACGGGGACCAAGAGACCCAGTACTTC. This encodes CASSRNGDQETQYF.

Details on this clonotype: Being one base from a much bigger clone, this may be a read error. This rearrangement joins TRBV12-3 or TRBV12-4 to TRBJ2-3; D possibly matches TRBD1 or TRBD2 (5 bases each). CDR3 length equals 14 residues. V shed 4 bases and J shed 8 bases, with 16 bases lying between them. The CDR3 here is CASSSGKGSSTQYF. For the CDR3, the DNA is TGTGCCAGCAGTTCGGGAAAGGGGTCGTCTACGCAGTATTTT.

This clonotype has ten or more counts. The chain couples TRBV5-6 to TRBJ2-1, with 8 bases aligning to TRBD2. V gave up 2 bases and J gave up 10 bases; unmatched junction bases: 2. CDR3 length equals 12 residues. Looked up from germline, CDR1 is SGHDT and CDR2 is YYEEEE. For the CDR3, the DNA is TGTGCCAGCAGCTTAACGGGGGGGGAGCAGTTCTTC. Protein sequence: CASSLTGGEQFF.

This clonotype was found many times. V is TRBV10-3 and J is TRBJ2-2, with TRBD1 matching 8 bases. V lost 4 bases, J lost 5 bases, and 9 bases stayed unmatched. The CDR3 loop spans 16 amino acids. In germline, CDR1 is ENHRY, CDR2 SYGVKD. The CDR3 DNA reads TGTGCCATCAGTGCTTTGACAGGGGAAAATACCGGGGAGCTGTTTTTT. The encoded protein is CAISALTGENTGELFF.

This clonotype was seen many times. The chain links TRBV6-6 to TRBJ1-2, with unresolved D. The V and J ends lost 6 bases and 3 bases respectively, with 14 bases between them. Germline values: CDR1 MNHNY, CDR2 SVGAGI (reference sequence). The CDR3 has 14 amino acids. DNA of the CDR3: TGTGCCAGCAGCCCCCGAGGGCGCGACTATGGCTACACCTTC. Translating gives CASSPRGRDYGYTF.

This clonotype has at least ten counts. V usage is TRBV12-3 or TRBV12-4 and J usage is TRBJ2-2, with a possible D match to TRBD1 (6 bases). The CDR3 totals 16 residues. Trimming stripped 1 base from V and 5 bases from J, with 14 bases between. The CDR3 spells CASSLETPGVTGELFF. In DNA, the CDR3 is TGTGCCAGCAGTTTAGAAACTCCAGGGGTAACCGGGGAGCTGTTTTTT.

This clonotype was found many times. CDR3 bases: TGTGCCAGCAGCTTACCGTCGCAGGGAAACATTCAGTACTTC. This sequence encodes CASSLPSQGNIQYF. The V call is TRBV7-9, the J call TRBJ2-4; the D gene is possibly TRBD1 (5 bases). The CDR3 has 14 residues. The V end lost 2 bases, the J end lost 6 bases, and 11 bases lay between the germline ends. Per germline, CDR1 SEHNR and CDR2 FQNEAQ (reference sequence).

In its sample, this clonotype was seen many times. V and J are TRBV6-5 and TRBJ2-5; D call uncertain. There are 16 residues in the CDR3. V was clipped by 0 bases and J by 1 base, with 12 bases between them. Germline V gene data show CDR1 as MNHEY and CDR2 as SVGAGI. Here the CDR3 DNA reads TGTGCCAGCAGTTACTCTCGTCCGCCGATCCAAGAGACCCAGTACTTC. Amino acids: CASSYSRPPIQETQYF.

In its sample, this clonotype was seen many times. The rearrangement links TRBV20-1 to TRBJ1-6, with D unclear. The CDR3 covers 15 residues. V gave up 3 bases and J gave up 7 bases, with 16 bases separating them. Germline assignment: CDR1 DFQATT and CDR2 SNEGSKA (reference sequence). As DNA, the CDR3 is TGCAGTGCTAGGGGTCGGCTAGATAAGAATTCACCCCTCCACTTT. It is translated as CSARGRLDKNSPLHF.

This clonotype was found many times. This chain links TRBV7-2 with TRBJ1-5; D gene uncertain. Germline V gene sequence: CDR1 SGHTA, CDR2 FQGNSA. The CDR3 sequence is 16 residues long. Trimming removed 2 bases from V and 5 bases from J, with 16 bases in between. The CDR3 spells CASSLLSGPLHQPQHF. In DNA, the CDR3 is TGTGCCAGCAGCTTACTTTCCGGCCCTCTTCATCAGCCCCAGCATTTT. The whole variable domain, filled in from reference TRBV7-2 and TRBJ1-5, reads GAGVSQSPSNKVTEKGKDVELRCDPISGHTALYWYRQSLGQGLEFLIYFQGNSAPDKSGLPSDRFSAERTGGSVSTLTIQRTQQEDSAVYLCASSLLSGPLHQPQHFGDGTRLSIL.

In this sample, this clonotype turned up many times. The rearrangement joins TRBV5-5 to TRBJ2-7, with 7 nucleotides matching TRBD1. Trimming removed 4 bases from V and 2 bases from J; junction bases left unmatched: 6. Germline lookup yields CDR1 SGHKS and CDR2 YYEKEE (reference sequence). The CDR3 spans 14 residues. CDR3 in amino acids: CASSPGQLTYEQYF. The CDR3 DNA reads TGTGCCAGCAGCCCGGGACAGCTCACCTACGAGCAGTACTTC.

A note on this clonotype: Since a much larger clone is just one base distant, this may be a read error. The chain combines TRBV5-8 with TRBJ2-5, with 7 bases lining up with TRBD1. Per germline, CDR1 SGHTS and CDR2 YDEGEE. The CDR3 length is 14 residues. The J segment lost 5 bases and the V segment lost 4 bases, leaving 8 bases of the junction unmatched. The DNA of the CDR3 is TGTGCCAGCAGCCAAATCACGGGACAGGAGACCCAGTACTTC. Translating it yields CASSQITGQETQYF. The complete variable domain, with remaining parts taken from reference TRBV5-8 and TRBJ2-5, reads EAGVTQSPTHLIKTRGQQATLRCSPISGHTSVYWYQQALGLGLQFLLWYDEGEERNRGNFPPRFSGRQFPNYSSELNVNALELEDSALYLCASSQITGQETQYFGPGTRLLVL.

This clonotype was picked up many times. The rearrangement joins TRBV20-1 to TRBJ2-7, with D possibly TRBD2 on 5 matching bases. V lost 0 bases to trimming and J lost 3 bases, with 15 bases between them. Germline V CDR1 and CDR2: DFQATT, SNEGSKA (reference sequence). The CDR3 has 15 residues. The CDR3 loop is CSARDQGGLFYEQYF. Here the CDR3 DNA reads TGCAGTGCTAGAGATCAAGGAGGTCTTTTCTACGAGCAGTACTTC.

This clonotype was recorded many times. The chain recombines TRBV7-9 with TRBJ2-1; D call uncertain. CDR3 length: 12 residues. Germline V CDR1 and CDR2: SEHNR, FQNEAQ (reference sequence). With 8 bases removed from V and 6 bases from J, the gap between germline ends came to 11 bases. The CDR3 region has the DNA TGTGCCAGCTGCGGACGGGCCAATGAGCAGTTCTTC. Protein product: CASCGRANEQFF.

This clonotype was counted once. Just one base apart from a much larger clone, this may be a read error. This sequence joins TRBV5-5 and TRBJ2-3; D assignment may be TRBD1 or TRBD2 (5 bases each). Germline assignment: CDR1 SGHKS and CDR2 YYEKEE (reference sequence). The CDR3 covers 10 residues. Deletions cut 10 bases from V and 5 bases from J, with 8 bases between. CDR3 loop: CAGGVDTQYF. The DNA for the CDR3 is TGTGCCGGGGGTGTAGATACGCAGTATTTT.

This clonotype was recorded many times. The chain has TRBV5-1 and TRBJ1-1, with D perhaps TRBD1 (5 bases). V was pared by 0 bases and J by 7 bases, with 16 bases between. Germline values: CDR1 SGHRS, CDR2 YFSETQ. This CDR3 has 15 amino acids. CDR3 sequence reads: CASSLAGSGRGEAFF. Here the CDR3 DNA reads TGCGCCAGCAGCTTGGCCGGGTCGGGGCGCGGTGAAGCTTTCTTT.

This clonotype occurred many times. V is TRBV18 and J is TRBJ2-1; the match to TRBD2 covers 12 bases. Germline V gene data show CDR1 as KGHSH and CDR2 as LQKENI. The junction had 2 bases not matched to a gene; V was cut back by 3 bases and J by 5 bases. CDR3 length: 15 residues. CDR3 nucleotides: TGTGCCAGCTCACCGACTAGCGGGGGCAACAATGAGCAGTTCTTC. Its translation is CASSPTSGGNNEQFF. The full variable domain, with the rest looked up from reference TRBV18 and TRBJ2-1, is NAGVMQNPRHLVRRRGQEARLRCSPMKGHSHVYWYRQLPEEGLKFMVYLQKENIIDESGMPKERFSAEFPKEGPSILRIQQVVRGDSAAYFCASSPTSGGNNEQFFGPGTRLTVL.

This clonotype was recorded many times. The V call is TRBV7-6, the J call TRBJ2-7, with D tentatively TRBD1 (5 bases). Per germline, CDR1 SGHVS and CDR2 FNYEAQ. Between the trimmed V and J ends, which lost 1 base and 2 bases, there was a span of 6 bases. This CDR3 region has 13 residues. The CDR3 reads CASSLGQPYEQYF. In nucleotides, the CDR3 is TGTGCCAGCAGCTTAGGACAGCCCTACGAGCAGTACTTC.

This clonotype came up many times. This sequence joins TRBV4-3 and TRBJ2-3; the D is unclear. The CDR3 runs to 13 residues. Germline lookup yields CDR1 LGHNA and CDR2 YSLEER. V gave up 4 bases and J gave up 3 bases, with 8 bases separating them. The CDR3 reads CASSPTATDTQYF. The CDR3 region has the DNA TGCGCCAGCAGCCCTACCGCGACAGATACGCAGTATTTT.

This clonotype was recorded many times. This chain links TRBV9 with TRBJ1-4; 7 bases fit TRBD1. After removal of 3 bases from V and 3 bases from J, the junction contained 2 bases not matched to a gene. This CDR3 is built from 14 residues. The germline CDR1 and CDR2 sequences are SGDLS and YYNGEE. The CDR3 loop reads CASSGGTANEKLFF. In nucleotides, the CDR3 is TGTGCCAGCAGCGGCGGGACAGCTAATGAAAAACTGTTTTTT.

This clonotype was seen at least ten times. J is TRBJ2-5 and V is TRBV7-8; 14 bases are a match to TRBD2. V shed 5 bases, J shed 5 bases, and the junction held 7 bases outside the gene matches. The CDR3 runs 16 residues. Germline CDR1 SGHVS, CDR2 FQNEAQ. In DNA form, the CDR3 reads TGTGCCAGCAGCCCGGGGACTAGCGGGAGTCGGGAGACCCAGTACTTC. This translates into CASSPGTSGSRETQYF.

This clonotype was picked up many times. The chain has TRBV20-1 and TRBJ2-2, with 8 nucleotides matching TRBD1. CDR3 length: 15 residues. Trimming took 0 bases from V and 3 from J; bases not matched to a gene: 3. Germline V gives CDR1 DFQATT, CDR2 SNEGSKA (reference sequence). CDR3 nucleotides: TGCAGTGCTAGAGAGGACAGGGTATACACCGGGGAGCTGTTTTTT. Translated: CSAREDRVYTGELFF.

This clonotype was counted ten times or more. The chain couples TRBV7-2 to TRBJ1-2; D gene uncertain. In germline, CDR1 is SGHTA, CDR2 FQGNSA. This CDR3 region has 15 residues. The V end lost 1 base, the J end lost 7 bases, and 16 bases lay between the germline ends. The CDR3 protein is CASSLDGVGEGGYTF. CDR3 DNA sequence: TGTGCCAGCAGCTTAGACGGGGTCGGTGAAGGTGGCTACACCTTC.

This clonotype was counted at least ten times. CDR3 sequence reads: CASSPQGAGETQYF. The CDR3 DNA follows: TGTGCCAGCAGTCCACAGGGGGCCGGAGAGACCCAGTACTTC. J is TRBJ2-5 and V is TRBV12-3 or TRBV12-4, with 9 bases fitting TRBD1. V lost 5 bases, J lost 4 bases, and 5 bases stayed unmatched. The CDR3 has 14 amino acids.

Ten or more counts support this clonotype. This chain joins TRBV20-1 and TRBJ2-1, with unresolved D. The CDR3 totals 11 residues. CDR1 and CDR2 (germline): DFQATT, SNEGSKA (reference sequence). Trimming stripped 6 bases from V and 9 bases from J, with 12 bases between. CDR3 protein: CSAGSVSEQFF. DNA for the CDR3: TGCAGTGCCGGCAGCGTTAGTGAGCAGTTCTTC.

This clonotype has a handful of counts. The V call is TRBV7-9, the J call TRBJ1-2, with D unresolved. Trimming cost V 4 bases and J 7 bases, with 19 bases left between them. The CDR3 is 15 residues long. Germline V gene sequence: CDR1 SEHNR, CDR2 FQNEAQ (reference sequence). CDR3: CASSSSVRRMGGYTF. The CDR3 DNA is TGTGCCAGCAGCTCAAGTGTAAGAAGGATGGGTGGCTACACCTTC.

The sample holds many counts of this clonotype. This chain's CDR3 is CASSLDVAGDTQYF. The DNA of the CDR3 is TGCGCCAGCAGCTTGGATGTAGCCGGAGATACGCAGTATTTT. The genes are TRBV5-1 and TRBJ2-3; D call uncertain. Germline V gene lookup returns CDR1 SGHRS and CDR2 YFSETQ. The CDR3 sequence is 14 residues long. Trimming took 0 bases from V and 5 from J, leaving 10 bases between them.

This clonotype was observed a few times. The chain combines TRBV18 with TRBJ2-7, with 7 bases matching TRBD1. V was pared by 2 bases and J by 6 bases, with 4 bases of the junction left unmatched. Germline CDR1 and CDR2: KGHSH and LQKENI. The CDR3 runs 13 residues. CDR3 bases: TGTGCCAGCTCACCAACGACAGGGCCCGAGCAGTACTTC. Translated, it gives CASSPTTGPEQYF. Using reference TRBV18 and TRBJ2-7 for the parts outside the CDR3, the full variable domain is NAGVMQNPRHLVRRRGQEARLRCSPMKGHSHVYWYRQLPEEGLKFMVYLQKENIIDESGMPKERFSAEFPKEGPSILRIQQVVRGDSAAYFCASSPTTGPEQYFGPGTRLTVT.